This is a list of T cell receptor beta chains from one sample in a study of cytomegalovirus exposure and HLA in healthy donors. Clones were sequenced by immunoSEQ multiplex PCR, and TCRdb holds only the in-frame ones, with some missing. The sample includes 180,000 or so clones, 76% of them seen just once. Input material: PBMCs. These TCRs come from a woman aged 25 to 39 in good health and CMV-seropositive. Both conserved end residues are part of each CDR3. D genes are given only for firm matches. The listing skips clone size in some rows; elsewhere it reads once, few, many or a size class.

clone_size: .; v_call: TRBV28; j_call: TRBJ1-2; d_call: .; cdr3_aa: CASSTSGLSYGYTF; cdr3_nt: TGTGCCAGCAGTACATCGGGGTTGTCCTATGGCTACACCTTC
clone_size: .; v_call: TRBV9; j_call: TRBJ2-1; d_call: TRBD1; cdr3_aa: CASNGGTGFYNEQFF; cdr3_nt: TGTGCCAGCAACGGCGGGACAGGGTTCTACAATGAGCAGTTCTTC
clone_size: .; v_call: TRBV5-1; j_call: TRBJ2-6; d_call: .; cdr3_aa: CASTPRPAGANVLTF; cdr3_nt: TGCGCCAGCACCCCCAGGCCGGCTGGGGCCAACGTCCTGACTTTC
clone_size: .; v_call: TRBV6-1; j_call: TRBJ1-6; d_call: .; cdr3_aa: CASSEGTAGSPLHF; cdr3_nt: TGTGCCAGCAGTGAAGGGACAGCTGGTTCACCCCTCCACTTT
clone_size: .; v_call: TRBV5-8; j_call: TRBJ1-5; d_call: .; cdr3_aa: CASSLISGGGNQPQHF; cdr3_nt: TGTGCCAGCAGCTTGATATCGGGGGGTGGCAATCAGCCCCAGCATTTT
clone_size: few; v_call: TRBV16; j_call: TRBJ1-4; d_call: .; cdr3_aa: CASSPPAGEKLFF; cdr3_nt: TGTGCCAGCAGCCCCCCGGCGGGAGAAAAACTGTTTTTT
clone_size: .; v_call: TRBV5-4; j_call: TRBJ2-3; d_call: .; cdr3_aa: CASSQTGRMGDTQYF; cdr3_nt: TGTGCCAGCAGCCAGACGGGGAGGATGGGTGATACGCAGTATTTT
clone_size: .; v_call: TRBV9; j_call: TRBJ2-1; d_call: TRBD1; cdr3_aa: CASSVGDRGLNEQFF; cdr3_nt: TGTGCCAGCAGCGTAGGGGACAGGGGGCTAAATGAGCAGTTCTTC
clone_size: .; v_call: TRBV5-5; j_call: TRBJ1-5; d_call: .; cdr3_aa: CASSPLGGMSNQPQHF; cdr3_nt: TGTGCCAGCAGCCCCTTGGGGGGGATGAGCAATCAGCCCCAGCATTTT
clone_size: .; v_call: TRBV15; j_call: TRBJ2-3; d_call: .; cdr3_aa: CATSRYTDTQYF; cdr3_nt: TGTGCCACCAGCAGATACACAGATACGCAGTATTTT
clone_size: .; v_call: TRBV18; j_call: TRBJ1-2; d_call: TRBD1; cdr3_aa: CASSPPRQGLGYTF; cdr3_nt: TGTGCCAGCTCACCACCGCGACAGGGTCTTGGCTACACCTTC
clone_size: few; v_call: TRBV27; j_call: TRBJ1-6; d_call: TRBD1; cdr3_aa: CASSFRDRNNLHF; cdr3_nt: TGTGCCAGCAGTTTTAGGGACAGGAATAACCTCCACTTT
clone_size: .; v_call: TRBV19; j_call: TRBJ1-1; d_call: .; cdr3_aa: CASSPAGYSEAFF; cdr3_nt: TGTGCCAGTAGCCCTGCGGGTTATTCTGAAGCTTTCTTT
clone_size: .; v_call: TRBV5-1; j_call: TRBJ2-7; d_call: .; cdr3_aa: CASRKGIYSYEQYF; cdr3_nt: TGCGCCAGCAGAAAGGGGATATACTCCTACGAGCAGTACTTC
clone_size: .; v_call: TRBV30; j_call: TRBJ1-4; d_call: .; cdr3_aa: CAWTGREGGKLFF; cdr3_nt: TGTGCCTGGACAGGGCGGGAGGGAGGAAAACTGTTTTTT
clone_size: .; v_call: TRBV29-1; j_call: TRBJ2-7; d_call: TRBD2; cdr3_aa: CSVGRGDYEQYF; cdr3_nt: TGCAGCGTTGGGCGGGGGGACTACGAGCAGTACTTC
clone_size: once; v_call: TRBV15; j_call: TRBJ2-1; d_call: .; cdr3_aa: CATSRWDNYNEQFF; cdr3_nt: TGTGCCACCAGCAGATGGGACAACTACAATGAGCAGTTCTTC
clone_size: .; v_call: TRBV28; j_call: TRBJ2-7; d_call: .; cdr3_aa: CASSGRGEQYF; cdr3_nt: TGTGCCAGCAGTGGCAGGGGCGAGCAGTACTTC
clone_size: .; v_call: TRBV7-2; j_call: TRBJ1-1; d_call: .; cdr3_aa: CASSPQWGGLAEAFF; cdr3_nt: TGTGCCAGCAGCCCGCAATGGGGGGGGCTGGCTGAAGCTTTCTTT
clone_size: .; v_call: TRBV7-9; j_call: TRBJ1-3; d_call: .; cdr3_aa: CASSVTGGPSGNTIYF; cdr3_nt: TGTGCCAGCAGCGTTACGGGGGGTCCCTCTGGAAACACCATATATTTT